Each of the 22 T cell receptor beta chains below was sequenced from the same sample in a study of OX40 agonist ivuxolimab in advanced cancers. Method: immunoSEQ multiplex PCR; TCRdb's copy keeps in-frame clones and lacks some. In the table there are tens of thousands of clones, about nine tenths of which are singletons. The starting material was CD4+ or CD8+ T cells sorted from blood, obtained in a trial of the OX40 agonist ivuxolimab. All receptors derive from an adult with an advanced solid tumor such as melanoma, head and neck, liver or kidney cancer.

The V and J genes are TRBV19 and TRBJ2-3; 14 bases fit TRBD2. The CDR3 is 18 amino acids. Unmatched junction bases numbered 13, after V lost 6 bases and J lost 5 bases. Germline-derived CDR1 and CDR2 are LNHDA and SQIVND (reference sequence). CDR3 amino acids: CASRGGTSGSLRGDTQYF. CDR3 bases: TGTGCCAGTAGAGGGGGGACTAGCGGGAGTCTAAGGGGAGATACGCAGTATTTT.

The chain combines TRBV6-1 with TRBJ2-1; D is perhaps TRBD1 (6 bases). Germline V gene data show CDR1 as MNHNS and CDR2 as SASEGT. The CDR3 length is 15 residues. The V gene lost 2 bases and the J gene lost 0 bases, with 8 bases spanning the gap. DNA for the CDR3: TGTGCCAGCAGTGAATTACAGGGCTCCTACAATGAGCAGTTCTTC. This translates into CASSELQGSYNEQFF.

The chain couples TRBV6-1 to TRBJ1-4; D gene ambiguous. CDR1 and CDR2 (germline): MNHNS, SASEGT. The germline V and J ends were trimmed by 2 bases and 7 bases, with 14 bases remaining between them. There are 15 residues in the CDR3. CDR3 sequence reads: CASSERRTWGEKLFF. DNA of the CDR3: TGTGCCAGCAGTGAACGACGAACCTGGGGTGAAAAACTGTTTTTT.

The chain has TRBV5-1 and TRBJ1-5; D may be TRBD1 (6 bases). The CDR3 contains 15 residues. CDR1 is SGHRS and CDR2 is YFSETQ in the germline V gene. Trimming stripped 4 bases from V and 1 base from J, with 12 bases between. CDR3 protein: CASSPDSLSNQPQHF. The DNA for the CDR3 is TGCGCCAGCAGCCCGGACAGTTTGAGCAATCAGCCCCAGCATTTT.

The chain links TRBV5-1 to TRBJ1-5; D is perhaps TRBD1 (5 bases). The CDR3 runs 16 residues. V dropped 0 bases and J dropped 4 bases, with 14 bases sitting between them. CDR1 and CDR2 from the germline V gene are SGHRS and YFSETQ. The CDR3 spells CASSLVRGSGNQPQHF. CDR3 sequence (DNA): TGCGCCAGCAGCTTGGTGAGGGGTTCAGGAAATCAGCCCCAGCATTTT.

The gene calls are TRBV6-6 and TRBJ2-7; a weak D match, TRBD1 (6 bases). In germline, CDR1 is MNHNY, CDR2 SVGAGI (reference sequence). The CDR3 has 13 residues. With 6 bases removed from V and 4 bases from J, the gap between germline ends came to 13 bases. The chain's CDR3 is CASRIGQPYEQYF. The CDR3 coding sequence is TGTGCCAGCAGGATCGGACAGCCTTACGAGCAGTACTTC.

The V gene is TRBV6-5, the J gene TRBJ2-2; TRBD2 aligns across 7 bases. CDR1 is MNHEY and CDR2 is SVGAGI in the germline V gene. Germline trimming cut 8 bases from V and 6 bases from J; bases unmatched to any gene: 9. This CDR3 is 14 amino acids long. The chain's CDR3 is CASGRTAGSGELFF. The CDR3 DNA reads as TGTGCCAGCGGGCGAACAGCGGGGTCCGGGGAGCTGTTTTTT.

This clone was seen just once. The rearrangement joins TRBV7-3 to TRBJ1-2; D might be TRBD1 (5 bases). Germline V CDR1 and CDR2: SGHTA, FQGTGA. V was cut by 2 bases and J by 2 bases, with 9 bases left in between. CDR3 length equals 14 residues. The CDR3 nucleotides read TGTGCCAGCAGCTTAGACAGCTCGAACTATGGCTACACCTTC. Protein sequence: CASSLDSSNYGYTF. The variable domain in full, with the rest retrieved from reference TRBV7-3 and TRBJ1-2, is GAGVSQTPSNKVTEKGKYVELRCDPISGHTALYWYRQSLGQGPEFLIYFQGTGAADDSGLPNDRFFAVRPEGSVSTLKIQRTERGDSAVYLCASSLDSSNYGYTFGSGTRLTVV.

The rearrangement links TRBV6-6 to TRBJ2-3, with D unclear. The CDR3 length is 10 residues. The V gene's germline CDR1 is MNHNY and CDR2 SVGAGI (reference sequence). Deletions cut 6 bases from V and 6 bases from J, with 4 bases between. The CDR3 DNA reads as TGTGCCAGCAGCATGGATACGCAGTATTTT. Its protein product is CASSMDTQYF.

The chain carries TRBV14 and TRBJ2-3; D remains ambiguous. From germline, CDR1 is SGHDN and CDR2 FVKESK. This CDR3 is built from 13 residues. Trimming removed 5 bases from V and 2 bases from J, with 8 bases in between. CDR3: CASSGQATDTQYF. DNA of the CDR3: TGTGCCAGCAGCGGCCAGGCCACAGATACGCAGTATTTT.

The CDR3 loop is CASSLLLAVGQYF. In DNA, the CDR3 is TGTGCCAGCAGCTTACTACTAGCGGTCGGGCAGTACTTC. The rearrangement uses TRBV7-2 and TRBJ2-7; 8 bases agree with TRBD2. CDR1 and CDR2 from the germline V gene are SGHTA and FQGNSA. There are 13 residues in the CDR3. After removal of 2 bases from V and 9 bases from J, the junction contained 6 bases not matched to a gene.

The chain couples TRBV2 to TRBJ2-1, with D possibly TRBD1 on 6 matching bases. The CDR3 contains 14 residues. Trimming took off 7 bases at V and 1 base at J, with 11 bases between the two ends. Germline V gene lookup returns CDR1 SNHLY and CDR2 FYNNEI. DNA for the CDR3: TGTGCCAGCAACTTAGGGACATCCTACAATGAGCAGTTCTTC. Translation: CASNLGTSYNEQFF.

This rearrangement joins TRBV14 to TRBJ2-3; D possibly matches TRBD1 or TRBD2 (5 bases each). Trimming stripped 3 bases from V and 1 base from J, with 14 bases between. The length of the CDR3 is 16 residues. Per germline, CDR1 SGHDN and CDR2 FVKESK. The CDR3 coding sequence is TGTGCCAGCAGCCATATGGGGGTCACTGGCACAGATACGCAGTATTTT. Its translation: CASSHMGVTGTDTQYF.

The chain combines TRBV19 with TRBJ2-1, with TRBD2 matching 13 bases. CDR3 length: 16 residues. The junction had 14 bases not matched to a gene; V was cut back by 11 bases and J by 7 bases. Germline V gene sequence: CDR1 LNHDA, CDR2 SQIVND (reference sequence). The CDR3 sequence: CAAAGTSGIRGNEQFF. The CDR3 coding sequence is TGTGCCGCGGCCGGGACTAGCGGGATCCGCGGGAATGAGCAGTTCTTC.

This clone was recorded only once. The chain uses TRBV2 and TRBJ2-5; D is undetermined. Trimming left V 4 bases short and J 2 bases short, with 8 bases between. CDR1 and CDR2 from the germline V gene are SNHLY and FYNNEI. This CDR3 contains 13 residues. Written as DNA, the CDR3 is TGTGCCAGCAGTGTGGCAGTTCAAGAGACCCAGTACTTC. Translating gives CASSVAVQETQYF.

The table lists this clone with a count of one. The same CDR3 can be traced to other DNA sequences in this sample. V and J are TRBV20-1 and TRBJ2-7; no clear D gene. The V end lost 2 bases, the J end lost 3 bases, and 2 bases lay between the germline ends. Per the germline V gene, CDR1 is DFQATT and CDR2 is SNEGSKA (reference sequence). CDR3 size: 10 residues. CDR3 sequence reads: CSARSYEQYF. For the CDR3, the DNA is TGCAGTGCTAGAAGCTACGAGCAGTACTTC.

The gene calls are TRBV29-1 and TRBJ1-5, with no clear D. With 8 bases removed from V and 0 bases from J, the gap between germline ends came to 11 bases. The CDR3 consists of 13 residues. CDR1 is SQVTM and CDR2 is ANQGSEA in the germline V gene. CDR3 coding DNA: TGCAGCCTCTCTCCCTCTAGCAATCAGCCCCAGCATTTT. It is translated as CSLSPSSNQPQHF.

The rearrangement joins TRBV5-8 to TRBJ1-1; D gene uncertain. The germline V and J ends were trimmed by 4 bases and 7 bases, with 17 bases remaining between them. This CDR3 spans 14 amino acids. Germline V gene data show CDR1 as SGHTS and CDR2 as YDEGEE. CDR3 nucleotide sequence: TGTGCCAGCAGCCTCCGGGCGCCCGGGGTTGAAGCTTTCTTT. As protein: CASSLRAPGVEAFF.

CDR3 sequence reads: CASSHGPRQGINTEAFF. The CDR3 bases are TGTGCCAGCAGCCATGGTCCCAGACAGGGTATAAACACTGAAGCTTTCTTT. The V call is TRBV27, the J call TRBJ1-1, with 7 bases that match TRBD1. CDR1 MNHEY and CDR2 SMNVEV come from the germline V gene (reference sequence). The CDR3 totals 17 residues. J gave up 2 bases and V 6 bases, and 15 bases lay outside the gene matches.

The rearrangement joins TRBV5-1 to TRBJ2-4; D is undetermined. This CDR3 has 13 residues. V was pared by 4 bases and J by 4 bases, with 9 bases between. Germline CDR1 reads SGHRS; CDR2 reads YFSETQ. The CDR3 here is CASSLRQKNIQYF. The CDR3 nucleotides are TGCGCCAGCAGCCTTAGGCAGAAAAACATTCAGTACTTC.

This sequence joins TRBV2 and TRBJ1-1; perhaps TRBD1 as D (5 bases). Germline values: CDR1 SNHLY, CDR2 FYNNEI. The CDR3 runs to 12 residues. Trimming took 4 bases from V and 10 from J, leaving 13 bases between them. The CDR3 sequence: CASSGDPWGAFF. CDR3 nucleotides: TGTGCCAGCAGTGGGGACCCTTGGGGAGCTTTCTTT. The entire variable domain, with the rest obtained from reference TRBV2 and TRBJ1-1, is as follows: EPEVTQTPSHQVTQMGQEVILRCVPISNHLYFYWYRQILGQKVEFLVSFYNNEISEKSEIFDDQFSVERPDGSNFTLKIRSTKLEDSAMYFCASSGDPWGAFFGQGTRLTVV.

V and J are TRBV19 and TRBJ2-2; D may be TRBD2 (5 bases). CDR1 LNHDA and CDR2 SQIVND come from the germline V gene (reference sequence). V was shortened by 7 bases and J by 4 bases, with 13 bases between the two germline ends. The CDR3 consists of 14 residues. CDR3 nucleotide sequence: TGTGCCAGTACTAGCTCAGGAGGCACCGGGGAGCTGTTTTTT. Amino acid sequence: CASTSSGGTGELFF. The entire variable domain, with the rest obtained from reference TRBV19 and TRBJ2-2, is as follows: DGGITQSPKYLFRKEGQNVTLSCEQNLNHDAMYWYRQDPGQGLRLIYYSQIVNDFQKGDIAEGYSVSREKKESFPLTVTSAQKNPTAFYLCASTSSGGTGELFFGEGSRLTVL.